This T cell receptor beta chain comes out of a study of T-cell memory formation after mild COVID-19. The study's findings and limits: CD4/CD8 balance held among clones contracting day 15 to 85, and later expanders leaned CD4+. Certain responding clones were present in pre-infection memory, suggesting participation of cross-reactive memory.

CDR3 length: 15 amino acids. Germline V lookup: CDR1 SGHVS, CDR2 FNYEAQ. The V segment lost 5 bases and the J segment 6 bases; nucleotides outside the gene matches: 7. About this clonotype itself: The antigen is unknown.

TCRdb reprocessed the 5' RACE reads with MiXCR, giving one entry per CDR3 protein. The sample yields tens of thousands of distinct CDR3 sequences, approximately 7.7% seen once. This clonotype was obtained from a young man who had mild COVID-19 (a few samples of this study predate the infection). Cell type and time point are not known. The specimen was PBMCs or a T cell subset sorted from them (not recorded which). V is TRBV7-6 and J is TRBJ2-7, with 13 nucleotides matching TRBD2. The CDR3 spells CASSNGLAGVGEQYF. The CDR3 nucleotides read TGTGCCAGCAGCAACGGACTAGCGGGGGTCGGCGAGCAGTACTTC. Full variable domain (missing parts from reference TRBV7-6 and TRBJ2-7): GAGVSQSPRYKVTKRGQDVALRCDPISGHVSLYWYRQALGQGPEFLTYFNYEAQQDKSGLPNDRFSAERPEGSISTLTIQRTEQRDSAMYRCASSNGLAGVGEQYFGPGTRLTVT.